This T cell receptor beta chain came from a study of T-cell memory formation after mild COVID-19. The CDR3 extends over 14 amino acids. Trimming removed 6 bases at V and 4 bases at J, with 13 bases between. TCRdb independently ran MiXCR on the 5' RACE reads; one entry per CDR3 protein. The table has 550,000 to 600,000 distinct CDR3 sequences, about 20% seen once. The specimen was PBMCs or a T cell subset sorted from them (not recorded which). This TCR was sampled from an adult woman who had mild COVID-19 (a few samples of this study predate the infection). Cell type and time point are not known. The V call is TRBV12-3 or TRBV12-4, the J call TRBJ2-1; D gene ambiguous. The CDR3 protein is CASSDFGIYNEQFF. Written as DNA, the CDR3 is TGTGCCAGCAGCGATTTTGGGATTTACAATGAGCAGTTCTTC.